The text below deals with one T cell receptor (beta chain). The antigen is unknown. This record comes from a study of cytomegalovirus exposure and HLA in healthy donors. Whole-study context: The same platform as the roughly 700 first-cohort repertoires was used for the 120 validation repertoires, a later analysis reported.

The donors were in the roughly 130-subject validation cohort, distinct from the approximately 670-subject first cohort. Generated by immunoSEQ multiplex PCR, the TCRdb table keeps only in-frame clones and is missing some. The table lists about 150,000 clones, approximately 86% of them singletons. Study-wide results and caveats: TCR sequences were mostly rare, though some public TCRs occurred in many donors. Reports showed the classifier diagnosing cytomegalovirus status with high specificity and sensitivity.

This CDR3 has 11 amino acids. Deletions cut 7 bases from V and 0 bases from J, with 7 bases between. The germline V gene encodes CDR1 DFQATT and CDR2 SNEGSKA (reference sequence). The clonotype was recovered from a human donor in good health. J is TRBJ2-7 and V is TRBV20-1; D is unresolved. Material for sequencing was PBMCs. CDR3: CSEKSSYEQYF. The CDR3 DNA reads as TGCAGTGAGAAGAGCTCCTACGAGCAGTACTTC.